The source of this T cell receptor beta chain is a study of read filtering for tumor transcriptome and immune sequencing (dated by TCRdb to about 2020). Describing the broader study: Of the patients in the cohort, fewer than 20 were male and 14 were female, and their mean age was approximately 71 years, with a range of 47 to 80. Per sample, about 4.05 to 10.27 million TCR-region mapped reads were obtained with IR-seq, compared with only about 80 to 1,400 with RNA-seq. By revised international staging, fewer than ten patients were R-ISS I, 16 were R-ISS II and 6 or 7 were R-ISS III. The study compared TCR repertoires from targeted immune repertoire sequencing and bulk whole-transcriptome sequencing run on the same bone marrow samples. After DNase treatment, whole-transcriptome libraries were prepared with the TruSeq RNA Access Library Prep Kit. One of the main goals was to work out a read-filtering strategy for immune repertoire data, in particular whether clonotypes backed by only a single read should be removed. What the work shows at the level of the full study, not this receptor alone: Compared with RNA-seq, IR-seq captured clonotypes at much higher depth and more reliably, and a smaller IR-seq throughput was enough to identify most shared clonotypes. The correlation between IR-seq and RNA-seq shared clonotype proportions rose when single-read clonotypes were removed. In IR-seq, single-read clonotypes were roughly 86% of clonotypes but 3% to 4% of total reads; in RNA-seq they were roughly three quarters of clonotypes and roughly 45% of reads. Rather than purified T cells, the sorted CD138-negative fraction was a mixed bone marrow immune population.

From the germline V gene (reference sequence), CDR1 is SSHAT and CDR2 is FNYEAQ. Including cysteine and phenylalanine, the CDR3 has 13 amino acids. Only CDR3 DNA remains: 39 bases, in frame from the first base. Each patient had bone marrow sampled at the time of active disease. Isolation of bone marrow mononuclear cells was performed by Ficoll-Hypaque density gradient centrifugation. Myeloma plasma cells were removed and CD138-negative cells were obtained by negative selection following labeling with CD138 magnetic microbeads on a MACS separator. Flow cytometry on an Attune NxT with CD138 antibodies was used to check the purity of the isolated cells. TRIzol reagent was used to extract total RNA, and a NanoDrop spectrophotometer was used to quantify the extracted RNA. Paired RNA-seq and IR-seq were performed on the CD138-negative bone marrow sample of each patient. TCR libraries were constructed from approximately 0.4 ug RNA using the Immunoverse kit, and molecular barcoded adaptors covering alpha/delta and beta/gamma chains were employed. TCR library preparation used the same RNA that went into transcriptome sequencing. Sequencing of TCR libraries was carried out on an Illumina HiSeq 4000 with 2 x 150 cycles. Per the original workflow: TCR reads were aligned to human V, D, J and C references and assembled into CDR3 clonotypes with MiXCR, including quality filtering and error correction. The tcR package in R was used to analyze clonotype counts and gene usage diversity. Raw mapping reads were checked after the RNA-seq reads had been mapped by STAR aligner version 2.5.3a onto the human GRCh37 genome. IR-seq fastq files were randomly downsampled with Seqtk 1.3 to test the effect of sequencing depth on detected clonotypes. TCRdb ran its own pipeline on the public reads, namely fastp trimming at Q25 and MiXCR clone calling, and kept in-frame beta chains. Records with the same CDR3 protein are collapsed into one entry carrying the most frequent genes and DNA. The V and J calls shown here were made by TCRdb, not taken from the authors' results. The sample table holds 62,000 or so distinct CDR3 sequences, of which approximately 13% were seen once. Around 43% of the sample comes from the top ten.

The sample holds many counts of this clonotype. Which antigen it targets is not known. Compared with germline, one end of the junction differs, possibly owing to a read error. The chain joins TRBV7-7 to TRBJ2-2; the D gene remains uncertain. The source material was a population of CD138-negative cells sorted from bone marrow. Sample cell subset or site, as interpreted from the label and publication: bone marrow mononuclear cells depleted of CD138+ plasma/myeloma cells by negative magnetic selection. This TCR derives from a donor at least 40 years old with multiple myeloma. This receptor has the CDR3 CASSLGPTGELFF. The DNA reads TGTGCTAGCAGCTTAGGTCCCACCGGGGAGCTGTTTTTT.